The sequence of this T cell receptor (beta chain) was determined in a study of blood T cell repertoires in COVID-19. On the study more broadly: The United States, Italy and Spain provided the acute and convalescent COVID-19 samples. In each case, the material was cDNA or gDNA derived from T cells, B-cell-depleted T cells, or PBMCs.

J was trimmed by 7 bases and V by 4 bases; bases with no gene match: 9. The CDR3 is made up of 16 amino acids. Germline V gene sequence: CDR1 SGHNT, CDR2 YYREEE (reference sequence). In the authors' methods: Amplification from reference gene primers served as the basis for estimated nucleated cell counts. Produced via immunoSEQ multiplex PCR; TCRdb's table is partial and in-frame only. V, J and clone size are taken as reported in that table, and D and trimming were inferred from the DNA itself. The sample has some 120,000 clones; about 90% are singletons. The V gene is TRBV5-4, the J gene TRBJ2-1; TRBD2 aligns across 12 bases. Sequencing input: peripheral blood. The receptor was isolated from a woman aged 45-59 years with active or convalescent COVID-19. The CDR3 region is CASSHDLAGGPNEQFF. The CDR3 DNA reads TGTGCCAGCAGCCATGACCTAGCGGGAGGGCCAAATGAGCAGTTCTTC.